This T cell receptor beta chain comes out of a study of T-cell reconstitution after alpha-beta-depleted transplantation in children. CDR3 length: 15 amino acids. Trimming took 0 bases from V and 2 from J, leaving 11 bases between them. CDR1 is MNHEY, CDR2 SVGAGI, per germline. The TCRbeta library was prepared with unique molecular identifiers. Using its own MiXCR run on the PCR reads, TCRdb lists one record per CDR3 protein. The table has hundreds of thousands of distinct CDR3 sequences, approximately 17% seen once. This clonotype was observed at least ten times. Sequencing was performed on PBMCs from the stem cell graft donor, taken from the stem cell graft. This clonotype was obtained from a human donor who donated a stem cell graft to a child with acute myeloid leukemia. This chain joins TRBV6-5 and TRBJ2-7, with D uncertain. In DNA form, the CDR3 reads TGTGCCAGCAGTTACTCCACGGCTGCCCCCTACGAGCAGTACTTC. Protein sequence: CASSYSTAAPYEQYF.